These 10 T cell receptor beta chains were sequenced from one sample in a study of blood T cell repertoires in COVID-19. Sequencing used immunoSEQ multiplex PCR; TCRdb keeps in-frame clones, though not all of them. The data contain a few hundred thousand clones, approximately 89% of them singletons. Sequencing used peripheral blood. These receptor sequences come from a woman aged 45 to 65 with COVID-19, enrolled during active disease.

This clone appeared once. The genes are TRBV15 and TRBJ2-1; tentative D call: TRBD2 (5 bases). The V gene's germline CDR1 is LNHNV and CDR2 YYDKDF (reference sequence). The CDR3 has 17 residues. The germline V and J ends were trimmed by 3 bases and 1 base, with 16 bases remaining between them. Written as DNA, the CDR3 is TGTGCCACCAGCAGGTGGACGGGGAGCGGTTCCTACAATGAGCAGTTCTTC. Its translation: CATSRWTGSGSYNEQFF.

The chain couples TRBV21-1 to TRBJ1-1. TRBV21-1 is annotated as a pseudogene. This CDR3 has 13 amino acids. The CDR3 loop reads CASTQSWNTEAFF. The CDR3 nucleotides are TGTGCCAGCACCCAAAGCTGGAACACTGAAGCTTTCTTT.

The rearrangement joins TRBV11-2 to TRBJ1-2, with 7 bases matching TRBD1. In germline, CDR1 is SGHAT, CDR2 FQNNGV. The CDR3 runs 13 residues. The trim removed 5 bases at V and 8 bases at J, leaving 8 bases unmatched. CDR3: CASSPGTEGGYTF. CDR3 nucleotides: TGTGCCAGCAGCCCCGGGACAGAAGGGGGCTACACCTTC.

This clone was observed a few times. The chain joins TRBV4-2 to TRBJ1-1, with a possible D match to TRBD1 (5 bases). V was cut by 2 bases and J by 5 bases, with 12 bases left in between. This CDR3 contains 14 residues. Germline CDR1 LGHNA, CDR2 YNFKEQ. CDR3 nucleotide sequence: TGTGCCAGCAGCCAACAGGGCTTGGAGACTGAAGCTTTCTTT. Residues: CASSQQGLETEAFF.

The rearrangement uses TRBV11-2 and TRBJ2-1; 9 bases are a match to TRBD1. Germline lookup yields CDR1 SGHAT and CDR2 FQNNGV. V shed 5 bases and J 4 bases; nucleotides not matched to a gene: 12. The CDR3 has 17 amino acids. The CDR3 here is CASSLTGGHFLYNEQFF. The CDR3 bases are TGTGCCAGCAGCCTAACAGGGGGCCATTTCCTATACAATGAGCAGTTCTTC.

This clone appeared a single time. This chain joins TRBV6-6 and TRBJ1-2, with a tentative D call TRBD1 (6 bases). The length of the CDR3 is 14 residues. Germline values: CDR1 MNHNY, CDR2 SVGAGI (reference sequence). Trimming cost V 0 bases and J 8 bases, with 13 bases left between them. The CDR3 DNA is TGTGCCAGCAGTTACTCGGACCAGGGGAGCGGCTACACCTTC. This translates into CASSYSDQGSGYTF.

CDR3 residues: CASTWGGQNQPQHF. CDR3 DNA sequence: TGTGCCAGCACTTGGGGAGGGCAGAATCAGCCCCAGCATTTT. The chain links TRBV6-5 to TRBJ1-5; D unresolved. The V gene's germline CDR1 is MNHEY and CDR2 SVGAGI. The CDR3 covers 14 residues. The ends were cut back, 7 bases at V and 4 bases at J, with 14 bases in the middle.

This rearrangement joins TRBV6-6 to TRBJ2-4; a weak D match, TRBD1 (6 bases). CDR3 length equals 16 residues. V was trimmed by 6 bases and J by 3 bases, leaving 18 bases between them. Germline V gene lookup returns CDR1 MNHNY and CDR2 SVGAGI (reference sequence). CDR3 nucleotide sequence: TGTGCCAGCAGCCCACCCCTGACAGGCGTCAAAAACATTCAGTACTTC. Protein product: CASSPPLTGVKNIQYF.

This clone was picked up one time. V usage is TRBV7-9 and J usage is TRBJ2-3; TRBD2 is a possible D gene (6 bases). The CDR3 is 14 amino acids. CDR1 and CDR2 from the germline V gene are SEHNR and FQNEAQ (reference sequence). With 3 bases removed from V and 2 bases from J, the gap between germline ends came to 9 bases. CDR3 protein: CASSFSGYTDTQYF. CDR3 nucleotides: TGTGCCAGCAGCTTTAGCGGCTACACAGATACGCAGTATTTT.

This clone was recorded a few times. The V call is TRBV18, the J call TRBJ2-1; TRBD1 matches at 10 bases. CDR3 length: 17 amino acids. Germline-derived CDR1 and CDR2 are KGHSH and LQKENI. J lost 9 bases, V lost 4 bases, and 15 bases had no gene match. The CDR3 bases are TGTGCCAGCTCACGAGAGTTCCGGACAGGGGGTTTGGGTGAGCAGTTCTTC. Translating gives CASSREFRTGGLGEQFF.